The 13 T cell receptor beta chains presented below share a single source sample, sequenced in a study of radiotherapy plus CTLA-4 blockade in lung cancer. Assay: immunoSEQ multiplex PCR; the TCRdb copy retains only in-frame clones and omits some. Seen here are approximately 60,000 clones, almost 85% observed once, and the top ten hold around 6.6%. Specimen: peripheral blood, collected from a patient treated with radiotherapy plus ipilimumab. These receptors originate from a human donor with non-small cell lung cancer whose response to radiotherapy plus ipilimumab could not be evaluated.

V is TRBV14 and J is TRBJ2-5; no firm D call. Gene TRBJ2-7 matches the end of the DNA better, so the J call may be wrong. Germline V gives CDR1 SGHDN, CDR2 FVKESK. CDR3 length: 11 residues. This CDR3 is CASSPHYEQYF. The DNA of the CDR3 is TGTGCCAGCAGCCCCCACTACGAGCAGTACTTC.

CDR3 loop: CASLDRGYGYTF. In DNA form, the CDR3 reads TGTGCCAGCCTGGACAGGGGGTATGGCTACACCTTC. The chain has TRBV27 and TRBJ1-2, with 10 positions matching TRBD1. J lost 5 bases, V lost 8 bases, and 2 bases had no gene match. CDR1 is MNHEY, CDR2 SMNVEV, per germline (reference sequence). The CDR3 has 12 amino acids.

V gene TRBV19 combines with J gene TRBJ1-6, with 7 bases lining up with TRBD1. The CDR3 covers 14 residues. Per germline, CDR1 LNHDA and CDR2 SQIVND (reference sequence). Trimming took 4 bases from V and 7 from J; bases not matched to a gene: 4. CDR3 region: CASSTTGLNSPLHF. The CDR3 DNA is TGTGCCAGTAGTACGACAGGGTTGAATTCACCCCTCCACTTT.

This chain links TRBV6-1 with TRBJ1-2, with TRBD1 as a possible D gene (6 bases). Germline V gives CDR1 MNHNS, CDR2 SASEGT. The CDR3 contains 15 residues. V shed 6 bases and J shed 2 bases, with 16 bases lying between them. The CDR3 DNA reads as TGTGCCAGCAGGTCCTGGGGGGGCTCAAACTATGGCTACACCTTC. Translating gives CASRSWGGSNYGYTF.

The chain couples TRBV4-1 to TRBJ1-4; D uncertain. Germline V gives CDR1 MGHRA, CDR2 YSYEKL. The CDR3 extends over 16 amino acids. Trimming took off 4 bases at V and 5 bases at J, with 17 bases between the two ends. Here the CDR3 reads CASSLSLGGRNEKLFF. CDR3 DNA: TGCGCCAGCAGCCTCTCCTTGGGAGGGCGGAATGAAAAACTGTTTTTT.

The chain carries TRBV7-9 and TRBJ2-3; 10 bases line up with TRBD1. Germline assignment: CDR1 SEHNR and CDR2 FQNEAQ (reference sequence). J was trimmed by 4 bases and V by 8 bases; bases with no gene match: 6. CDR3 length: 14 residues. The DNA of the CDR3 is TGTGCCAGCTGGGGACAGGGGAGCGCAGATACGCAGTATTTT. Encoded protein: CASWGQGSADTQYF.

This sequence joins TRBV15 and TRBJ2-3; tentatively, D is TRBD2 (6 bases). The length of the CDR3 is 14 residues. Germline assignment: CDR1 LNHNV and CDR2 YYDKDF (reference sequence). V lost 4 bases, J lost 11 bases, and 19 bases lay in between. DNA of the CDR3: TGTGCCACCAGCAATAAATTACGGGAGAGTAGGCAGTATTTT. Translation gives CATSNKLRESRQYF.

The V gene is TRBV2, the J gene TRBJ1-2; 10 bases map to TRBD1. Germline V gene sequence: CDR1 SNHLY, CDR2 FYNNEI. The CDR3 runs 14 residues. After removal of 5 bases from V and 7 bases from J, the junction contained 7 bases not matched to a gene. CDR3 sequence: CASSSGQGLVGYTF. The DNA for the CDR3 is TGTGCCAGCAGTTCGGGACAGGGGCTGGTTGGCTACACCTTC.

This clone was observed a few times. The genes are TRBV30 and TRBJ1-1, with unresolved D. Deletions cut 7 bases from V and 6 bases from J, with 18 bases between. The CDR3 has 13 residues. Germline CDR1 reads GTSNPN; CDR2 reads SVGIG (reference sequence). In DNA, the CDR3 is TGTGCCTTCTCCCCCGGAGTAGCACCTGAAGCTTTCTTT. This encodes CAFSPGVAPEAFF.

This clone has a handful of counts. The chain is built from TRBV4-1 and TRBJ2-1, with D possibly matching TRBD2 (5 bases). Looked up from germline, CDR1 is MGHRA and CDR2 is YSYEKL. V lost 5 bases to trimming and J lost 0 bases, with 11 bases between them. The CDR3 has 15 residues. CDR3 region: CASSTASGSYNEQFF. In DNA form, the CDR3 reads TGCGCCAGCAGCACCGCCAGCGGCTCCTACAATGAGCAGTTCTTC.

The gene calls are TRBV6-5 and TRBJ1-5, with D unclear. CDR1 is MNHEY, CDR2 SVGAGI, per germline. V dropped 0 bases and J dropped 2 bases, with 5 bases sitting between them. The CDR3 extends over 14 amino acids. The CDR3 is CASSYSGGNQPQHF. The DNA of the CDR3 is TGTGCCAGCAGTTACTCAGGAGGCAATCAGCCCCAGCATTTT.

V is TRBV19 and J is TRBJ1-3, with 10 bases matching TRBD1. The CDR3 runs to 15 residues. Per the germline V gene, CDR1 is LNHDA and CDR2 is SQIVND (reference sequence). The V segment lost 9 bases and the J segment 0 bases; nucleotides outside the gene matches: 5. CDR3 nucleotide sequence: TGTGCCAGCCAGGGACAGGGGAGCTCTGGAAACACCATATATTTT. Its protein product is CASQGQGSSGNTIYF.

This clone came up once. DNA of the CDR3: TGTGCCAGTAGTACCCTCGACAGGCCCCCGCGAGGCTACGAGCAGTACTTC. Translating it yields CASSTLDRPPRGYEQYF. The chain couples TRBV19 to TRBJ2-5, with D possibly matching TRBD1 (6 bases). The closer fit of TRBJ2-7 to the DNA end suggests the J call may be wrong. The CDR3 length is 17 residues. Germline V lookup: CDR1 LNHDA, CDR2 SQIVND (reference sequence).